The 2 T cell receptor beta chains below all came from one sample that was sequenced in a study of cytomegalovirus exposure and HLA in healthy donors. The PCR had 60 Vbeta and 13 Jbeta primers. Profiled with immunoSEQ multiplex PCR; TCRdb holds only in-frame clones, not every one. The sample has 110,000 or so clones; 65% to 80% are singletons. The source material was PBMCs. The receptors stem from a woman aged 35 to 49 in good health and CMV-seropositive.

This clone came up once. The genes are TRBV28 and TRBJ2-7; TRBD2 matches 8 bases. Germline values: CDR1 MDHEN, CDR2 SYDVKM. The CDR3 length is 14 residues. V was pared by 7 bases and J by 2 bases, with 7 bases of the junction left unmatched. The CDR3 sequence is CASKDLSGTYEQYF. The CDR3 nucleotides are TGTGCCAGCAAAGACCTTAGCGGGACCTACGAGCAGTACTTC.

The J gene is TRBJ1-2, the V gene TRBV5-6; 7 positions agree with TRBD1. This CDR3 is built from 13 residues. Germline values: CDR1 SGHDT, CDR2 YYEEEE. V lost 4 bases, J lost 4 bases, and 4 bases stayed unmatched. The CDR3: CASSPGQTYGYTF. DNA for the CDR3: TGTGCCAGCAGCCCGGGACAGACCTATGGCTACACCTTC.